This record looks at one TCR beta chain sequence and its context. This CDR3 is 16 amino acids long. In germline, CDR1 is KGHSH, CDR2 LQKENI. J lost 4 bases, V lost 5 bases, and 7 bases had no gene match. The sample is drawn from a study of shared clonotypes between healthy human individuals. Produced via immunoSEQ multiplex PCR; TCRdb's table is partial and in-frame only. The sample lists 2 million to 2.5 million clones; 95% were seen once. The rearrangement links TRBV18 to TRBJ2-2, with TRBD2 matching over 10 bases. This receptor was taken from a young man in good health. Sample: naive CD4+ T cells sorted from blood. Subset denoted: CD45RA+ positively selected. The CDR3 region has the DNA TGTGCCAGCTCAATTGCTAGCGGGAGTGGCACCGGGGAGCTGTTTTTT. Encoded protein: CASSIASGSGTGELFF.